The sequence of this TCR beta chain was determined in a study of PD-1 blockade in classical Hodgkin lymphoma. At the level of the study: Patients were given intravenous nivolumab, 3 mg/kg, every 2 weeks.

Whole-study findings and limits: According to reports, newly diagnosed patients had lower baseline TCR diversity than healthy donors, and relapsed/refractory patients had lower baseline TCR diversity still. A significant rise in TCR diversity by C4D1 was seen for CD4+ but not CD8+ cells. Complete responders showed a baseline diversity that resembled the diversity of newly diagnosed patients.

The germline V gene has CDR1 MNHNY and CDR2 SVGAGI (reference sequence). V lost 5 bases, J lost 8 bases, and 18 bases lay in between. CDR3 length: 14 residues. As to this clone: Antigen unknown.

Clones were read by immunoSEQ multiplex PCR, and TCRdb kept only the in-frame ones, dropping some. The sample records fewer than 50,000 clones, about 88% being singletons. Every one of the patients relapsed after autologous stem cell transplantation (brentuximab vedotin exposure was variable). The chain recombines TRBV6-6 with TRBJ1-1, with D possibly TRBD1 on 6 matching bases. The sequences come from peripheral blood mononuclear cells (PBMCs), collected before the second cycle of nivolumab. This receptor was identified in a human donor with classical Hodgkin lymphoma. The CDR3 is CASSIGGLATEAFF. The CDR3 nucleotides read TGTGCCAGCAGTATAGGGGGGCTCGCTACCGAAGCTTTCTTT.